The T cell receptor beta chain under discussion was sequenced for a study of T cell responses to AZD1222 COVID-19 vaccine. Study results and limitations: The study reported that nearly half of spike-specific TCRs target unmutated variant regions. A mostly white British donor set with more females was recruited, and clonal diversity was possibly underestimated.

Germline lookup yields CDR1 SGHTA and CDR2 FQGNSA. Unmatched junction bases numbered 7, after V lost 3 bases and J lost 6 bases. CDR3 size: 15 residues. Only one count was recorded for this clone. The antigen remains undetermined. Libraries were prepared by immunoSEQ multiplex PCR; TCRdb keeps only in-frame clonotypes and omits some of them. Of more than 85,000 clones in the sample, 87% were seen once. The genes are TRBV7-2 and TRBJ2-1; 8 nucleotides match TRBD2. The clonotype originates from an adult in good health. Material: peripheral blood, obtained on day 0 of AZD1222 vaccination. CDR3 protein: CASSLPGGEVNEQFF. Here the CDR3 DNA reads TGTGCCAGCAGCTTGCCCGGGGGGGAGGTCAATGAGCAGTTCTTC. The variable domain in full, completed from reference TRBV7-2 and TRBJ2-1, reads GAGVSQSPSNKVTEKGKDVELRCDPISGHTALYWYRQSLGQGLEFLIYFQGNSAPDKSGLPSDRFSAERTGGSVSTLTIQRTQQEDSAVYLCASSLPGGEVNEQFFGPGTRLTVL.